These 4 T cell receptor beta chains originate from one sample sequenced in a study of regulatory T cells in long-lasting Graves disease. Building the TCR beta libraries relied on iRepertoire HTBI primers, and CDR3 regions underwent Arm-PCR. Via MiXCR, TCRdb re-called the multiplex PCR reads, giving one row per CDR3 protein. The sample yields 400,000 to 500,000 distinct CDR3 sequences, 20% to 25% seen once. Noted time point: persistent/refractory GD, antithyroid drugs over 5 years with positive TRAb. Preparation of the TCR library used RNA extracted from PBMCs. The source was peripheral blood mononuclear cells (PBMCs), collected when the disease was refractory, from a patient treated with antithyroid drugs. These receptors were collected from a female donor with Graves disease.

J is TRBJ2-2 and V is TRBV7-9; a weak D match, TRBD2 (5 bases). Trimming took 3 bases from V and 7 from J, leaving 15 bases between them. The CDR3 loop spans 15 amino acids. CDR1 and CDR2 from the germline V gene are SEHNR and FQNEAQ (reference sequence). The CDR3 DNA follows: TGTGCCAGCAGCTTTTTCCGGGAATGGGTCGGGGAGCTGTTTTTT. Translation gives CASSFFREWVGELFF.

The table lists this clonotype with many counts. This sequence joins TRBV20-1 and TRBJ1-4; possibly TRBD1 for D (6 bases). The V gene lost 7 bases and the J gene lost 2 bases, with 11 bases spanning the gap. Germline V gene sequence: CDR1 DFQATT, CDR2 SNEGSKA (reference sequence). CDR3 size: 13 residues. DNA of the CDR3: TGCAGTGTTTCGAGGGGGACTAATGAAAAACTGTTTTTT. Its protein product is CSVSRGTNEKLFF.

This clonotype was counted many times. The chain uses TRBV7-9 and TRBJ1-1; D unclear. CDR3 length equals 13 residues. The V and J ends lost 5 bases and 3 bases respectively, with 10 bases between them. Germline CDR1 and CDR2: SEHNR and FQNEAQ (reference sequence). The CDR3 DNA sequence: TGTGCCAGCAGCGTTGGCTTGGACACTGAAGCTTTCTTT. Amino acids: CASSVGLDTEAFF.

This chain uses TRBV14 with TRBJ1-2; no clear D. The V end was cut by 2 bases, the J end by 3 bases, with 13 bases between. The CDR3 spans 15 residues. Germline CDR1 and CDR2: SGHDN and FVKESK. The CDR3 coding sequence is TGTGCCAGCAGCCAACACCCGTTCCTAGACTATGGCTACACCTTC. It encodes CASSQHPFLDYGYTF.